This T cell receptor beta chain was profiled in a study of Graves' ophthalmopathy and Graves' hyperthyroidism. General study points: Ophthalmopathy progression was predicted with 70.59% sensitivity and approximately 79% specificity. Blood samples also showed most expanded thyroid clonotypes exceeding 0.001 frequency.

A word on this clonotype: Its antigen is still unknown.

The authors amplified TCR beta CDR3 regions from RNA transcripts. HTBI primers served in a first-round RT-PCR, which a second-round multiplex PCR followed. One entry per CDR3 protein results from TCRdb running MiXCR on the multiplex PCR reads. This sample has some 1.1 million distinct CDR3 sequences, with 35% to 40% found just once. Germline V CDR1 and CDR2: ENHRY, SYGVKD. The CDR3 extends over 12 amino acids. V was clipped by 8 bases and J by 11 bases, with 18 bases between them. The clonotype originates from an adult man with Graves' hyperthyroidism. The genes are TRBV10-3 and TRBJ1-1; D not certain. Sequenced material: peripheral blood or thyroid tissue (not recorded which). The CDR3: CAIGETGERAFF. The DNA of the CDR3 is TGTGCCATCGGAGAGACCGGGGAGAGGGCTTTCTTT.